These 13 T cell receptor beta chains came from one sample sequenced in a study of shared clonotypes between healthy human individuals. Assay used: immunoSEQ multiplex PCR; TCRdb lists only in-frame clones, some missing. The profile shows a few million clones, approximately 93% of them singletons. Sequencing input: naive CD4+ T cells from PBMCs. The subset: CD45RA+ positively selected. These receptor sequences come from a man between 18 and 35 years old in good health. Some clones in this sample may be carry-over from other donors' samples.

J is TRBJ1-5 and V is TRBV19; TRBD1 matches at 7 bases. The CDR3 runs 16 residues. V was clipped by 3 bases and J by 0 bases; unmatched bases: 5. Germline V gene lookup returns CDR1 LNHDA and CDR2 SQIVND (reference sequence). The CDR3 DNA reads TGTGCCAGTAGTATTACAGGGGCACCTAGCAATCAGCCCCAGCATTTT. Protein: CASSITGAPSNQPQHF. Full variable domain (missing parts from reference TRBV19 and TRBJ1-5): DGGITQSPKYLFRKEGQNVTLSCEQNLNHDAMYWYRQDPGQGLRLIYYSQIVNDFQKGDIAEGYSVSREKKESFPLTVTSAQKNPTAFYLCASSITGAPSNQPQHFGDGTRLSIL.

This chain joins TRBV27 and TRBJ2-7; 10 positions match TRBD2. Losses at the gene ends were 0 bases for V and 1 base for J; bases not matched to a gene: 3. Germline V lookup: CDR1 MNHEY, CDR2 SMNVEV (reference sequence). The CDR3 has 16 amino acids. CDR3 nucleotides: TGTGCCAGCAGTTTATCTAGCGGGAGGACTTCCTACGAGCAGTACTTC. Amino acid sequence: CASSLSSGRTSYEQYF.

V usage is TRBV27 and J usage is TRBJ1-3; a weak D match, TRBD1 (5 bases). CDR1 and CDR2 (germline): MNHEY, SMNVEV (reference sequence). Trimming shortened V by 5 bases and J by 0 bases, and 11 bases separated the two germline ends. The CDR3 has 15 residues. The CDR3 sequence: CASSKEGVSGNTIYF. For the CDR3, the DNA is TGTGCCAGCAGTAAAGAAGGGGTCTCTGGAAACACCATATATTTT.

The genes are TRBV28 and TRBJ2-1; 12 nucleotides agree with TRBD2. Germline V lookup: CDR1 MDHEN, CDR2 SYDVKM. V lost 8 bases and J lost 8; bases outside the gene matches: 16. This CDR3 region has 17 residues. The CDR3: CASRQMTTSGRTDEQFF. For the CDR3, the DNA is TGTGCCAGCCGACAAATGACGACTAGCGGGAGAACCGATGAGCAGTTCTTC.

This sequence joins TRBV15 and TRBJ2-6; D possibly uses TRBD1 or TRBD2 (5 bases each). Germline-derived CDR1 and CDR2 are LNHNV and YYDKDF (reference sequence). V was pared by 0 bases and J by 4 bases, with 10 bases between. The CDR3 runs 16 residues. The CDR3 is CATSRDSGTGANVLTF. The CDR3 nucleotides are TGTGCCACCAGCAGAGATTCAGGGACCGGGGCCAACGTCCTGACTTTC.

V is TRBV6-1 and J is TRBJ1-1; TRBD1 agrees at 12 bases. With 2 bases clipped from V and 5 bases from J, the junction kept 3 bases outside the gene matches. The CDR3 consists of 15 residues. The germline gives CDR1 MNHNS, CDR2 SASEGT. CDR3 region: CASSEWDRGRTEAFF. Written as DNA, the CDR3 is TGTGCCAGCAGTGAATGGGACAGGGGGCGGACTGAAGCTTTCTTT.

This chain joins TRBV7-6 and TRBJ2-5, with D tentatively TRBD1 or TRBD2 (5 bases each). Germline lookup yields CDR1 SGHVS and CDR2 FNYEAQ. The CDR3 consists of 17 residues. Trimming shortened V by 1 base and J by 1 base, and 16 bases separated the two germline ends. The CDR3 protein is CASSLGGTRSTQETQYF. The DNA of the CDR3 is TGTGCCAGCAGCTTAGGGGGGACGAGGAGCACCCAAGAGACCCAGTACTTC.

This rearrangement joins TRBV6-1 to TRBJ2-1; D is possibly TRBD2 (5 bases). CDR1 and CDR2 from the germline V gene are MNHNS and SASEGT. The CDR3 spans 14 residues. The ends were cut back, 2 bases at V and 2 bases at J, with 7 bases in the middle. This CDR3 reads CASSETRTYNEQFF. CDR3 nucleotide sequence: TGTGCCAGCAGTGAAACTAGGACCTACAATGAGCAGTTCTTC.

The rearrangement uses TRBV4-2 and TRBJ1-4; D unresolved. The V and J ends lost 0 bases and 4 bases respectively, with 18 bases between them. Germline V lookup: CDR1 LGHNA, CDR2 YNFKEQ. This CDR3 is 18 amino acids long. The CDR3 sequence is CASSQDNLWGGDNEKLFF. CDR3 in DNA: TGTGCCAGCAGCCAAGATAACCTCTGGGGAGGAGATAATGAAAAACTGTTTTTT.

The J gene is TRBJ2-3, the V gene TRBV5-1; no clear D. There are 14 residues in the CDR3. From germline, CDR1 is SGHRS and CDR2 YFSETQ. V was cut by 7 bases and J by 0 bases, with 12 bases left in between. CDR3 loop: CASQTVGSTDTQYF. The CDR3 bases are TGCGCCAGCCAGACGGTGGGGAGCACAGATACGCAGTATTTT. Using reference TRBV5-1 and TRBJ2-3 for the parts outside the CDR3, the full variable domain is KAGVTQTPRYLIKTRGQQVTLSCSPISGHRSVSWYQQTPGQGLQFLFEYFSETQRNKGNFPGRFSGRQFSNSRSEMNVSTLELGDSALYLCASQTVGSTDTQYFGPGTRLTVL.

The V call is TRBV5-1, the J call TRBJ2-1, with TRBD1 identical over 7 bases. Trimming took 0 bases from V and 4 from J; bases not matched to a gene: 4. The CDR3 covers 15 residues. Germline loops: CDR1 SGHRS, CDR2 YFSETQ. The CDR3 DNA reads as TGCGCCAGCAGCTTGGAGGGACAGACGTACAATGAGCAGTTCTTC. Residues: CASSLEGQTYNEQFF.

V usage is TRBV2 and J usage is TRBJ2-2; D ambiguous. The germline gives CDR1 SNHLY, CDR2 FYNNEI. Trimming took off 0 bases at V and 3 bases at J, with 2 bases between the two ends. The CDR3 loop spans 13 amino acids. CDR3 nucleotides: TGTGCCAGCAGTGAAGCCCACACCGGGGAGCTGTTTTTT. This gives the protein CASSEAHTGELFF.

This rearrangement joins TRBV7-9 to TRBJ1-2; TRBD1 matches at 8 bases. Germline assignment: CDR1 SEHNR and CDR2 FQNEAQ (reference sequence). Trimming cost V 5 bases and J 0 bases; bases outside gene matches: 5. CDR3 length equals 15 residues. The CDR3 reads CASSNDRGTNYGYTF. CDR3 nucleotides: TGTGCCAGCAGCAACGACAGGGGCACTAACTATGGCTACACCTTC.